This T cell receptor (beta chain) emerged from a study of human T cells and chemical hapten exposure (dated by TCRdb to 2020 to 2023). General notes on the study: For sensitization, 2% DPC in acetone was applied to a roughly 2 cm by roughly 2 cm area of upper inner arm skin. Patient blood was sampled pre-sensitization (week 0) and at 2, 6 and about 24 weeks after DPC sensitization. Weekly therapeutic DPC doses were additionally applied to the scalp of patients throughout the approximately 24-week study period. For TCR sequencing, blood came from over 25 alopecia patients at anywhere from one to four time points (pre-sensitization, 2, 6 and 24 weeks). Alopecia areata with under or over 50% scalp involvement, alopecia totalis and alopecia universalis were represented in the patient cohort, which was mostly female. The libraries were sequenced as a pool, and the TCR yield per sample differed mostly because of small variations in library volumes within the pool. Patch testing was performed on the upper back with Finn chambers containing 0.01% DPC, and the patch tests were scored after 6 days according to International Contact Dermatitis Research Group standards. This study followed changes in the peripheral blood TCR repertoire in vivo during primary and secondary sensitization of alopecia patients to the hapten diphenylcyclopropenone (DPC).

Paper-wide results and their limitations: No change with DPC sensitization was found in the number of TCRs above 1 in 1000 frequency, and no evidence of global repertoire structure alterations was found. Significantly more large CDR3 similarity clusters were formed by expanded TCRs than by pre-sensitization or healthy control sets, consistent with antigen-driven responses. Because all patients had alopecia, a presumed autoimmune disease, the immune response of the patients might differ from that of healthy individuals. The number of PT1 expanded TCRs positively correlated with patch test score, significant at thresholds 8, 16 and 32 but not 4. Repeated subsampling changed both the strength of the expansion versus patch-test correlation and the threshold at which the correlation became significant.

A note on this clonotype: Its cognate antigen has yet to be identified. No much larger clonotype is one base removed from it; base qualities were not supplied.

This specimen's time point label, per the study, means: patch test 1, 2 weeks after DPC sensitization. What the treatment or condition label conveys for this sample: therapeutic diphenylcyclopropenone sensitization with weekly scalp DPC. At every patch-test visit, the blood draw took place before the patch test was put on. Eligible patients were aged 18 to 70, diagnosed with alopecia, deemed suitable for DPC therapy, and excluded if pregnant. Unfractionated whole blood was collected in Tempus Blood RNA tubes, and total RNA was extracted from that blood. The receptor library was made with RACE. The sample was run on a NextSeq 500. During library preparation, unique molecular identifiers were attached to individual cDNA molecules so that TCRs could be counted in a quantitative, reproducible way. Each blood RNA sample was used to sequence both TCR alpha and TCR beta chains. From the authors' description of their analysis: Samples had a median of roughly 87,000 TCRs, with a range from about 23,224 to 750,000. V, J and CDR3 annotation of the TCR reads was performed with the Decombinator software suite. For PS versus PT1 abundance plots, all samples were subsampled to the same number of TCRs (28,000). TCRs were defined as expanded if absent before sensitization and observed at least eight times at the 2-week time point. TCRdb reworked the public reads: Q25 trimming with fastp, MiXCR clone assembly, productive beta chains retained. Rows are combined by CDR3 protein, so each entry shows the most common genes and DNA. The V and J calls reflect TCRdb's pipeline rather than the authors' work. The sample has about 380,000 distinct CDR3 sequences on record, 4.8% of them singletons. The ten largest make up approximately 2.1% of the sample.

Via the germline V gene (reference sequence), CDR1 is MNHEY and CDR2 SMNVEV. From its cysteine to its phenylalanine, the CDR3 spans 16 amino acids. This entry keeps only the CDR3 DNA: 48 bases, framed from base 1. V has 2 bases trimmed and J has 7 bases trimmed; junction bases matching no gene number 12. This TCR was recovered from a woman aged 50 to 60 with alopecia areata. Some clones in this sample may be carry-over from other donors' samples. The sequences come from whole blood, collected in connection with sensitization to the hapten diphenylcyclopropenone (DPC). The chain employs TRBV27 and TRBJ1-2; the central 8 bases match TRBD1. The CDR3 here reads CASSLRGGTGGFGYTF. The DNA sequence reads TGTGCCAGCAGTTTAAGGGGAGGGACAGGAGGATTTGGCTACACCTTC.